The 2 T cell receptor beta chains listed next were all sequenced from one sample in a study of immune evolution from preneoplasia to lung adenocarcinoma. Profiling relied on immunoSEQ multiplex PCR, and the TCRdb table lists in-frame clones only, not all of them. The repertoire holds approximately 11,000 clones, over 70% seen once, with around 3.9% in the top ten. The sample consisted of FFPE minimally invasive lung adenocarcinoma tissue. The receptors come from a person aged 60-79 years with lung adenocarcinoma.

This chain links TRBV11-3 with TRBJ2-2, with D unclear. CDR1 and CDR2 (germline): SGHNT, YENEEA. V lost 5 bases to trimming and J lost 6 bases, with 13 bases between them. The CDR3 length is 14 residues. The CDR3 DNA reads as TGTGCCAGCAGCCGAGTCAATGGGCCCGGGGAGCTGTTTTTT. This encodes CASSRVNGPGELFF.

This chain uses TRBV11-3 with TRBJ2-7; D is perhaps TRBD1 or TRBD2 (6 bases each). Germline CDR1 and CDR2: SGHNT and YENEEA. Trimming cost V 1 base and J 0 bases, with 10 bases left between them. The CDR3 consists of 15 residues. CDR3 in DNA: TGTGCCAGCAGCTTAGGAGGGGGGACCTCCTACGAGCAGTACTTC. This encodes CASSLGGGTSYEQYF.